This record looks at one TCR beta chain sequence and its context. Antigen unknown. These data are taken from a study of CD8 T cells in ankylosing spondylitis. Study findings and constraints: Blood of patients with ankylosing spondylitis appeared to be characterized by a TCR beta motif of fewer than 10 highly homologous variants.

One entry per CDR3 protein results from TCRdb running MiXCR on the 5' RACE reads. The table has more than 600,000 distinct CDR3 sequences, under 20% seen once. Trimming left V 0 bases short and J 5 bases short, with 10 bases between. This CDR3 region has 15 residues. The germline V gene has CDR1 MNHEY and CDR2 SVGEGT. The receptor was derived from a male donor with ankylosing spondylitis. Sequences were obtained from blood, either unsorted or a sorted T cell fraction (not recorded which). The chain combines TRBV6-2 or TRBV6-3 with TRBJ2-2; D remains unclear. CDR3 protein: CASSYSSYRTGELFF. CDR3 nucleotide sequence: TGTGCCAGCAGTTACTCGTCTTACAGAACCGGGGAGCTGTTTTTT.